What follows are 25 T cell receptor beta chains derived from one specimen sequenced in a study of T cells in Graves' hyperthyroidism and ophthalmopathy. Template material for amplifying TCR beta CDR3 regions consisted of RNA transcripts. The HTBI primer set was used in a first-round RT-PCR of the TCR CDR3. TCRdb recomputed calls from the multiplex PCR reads with MiXCR, one row per CDR3 protein. The sample holds around 530,000 distinct CDR3 sequences, approximately 17% seen once. Source material: blood. The receptors were sampled from a woman aged 18-35 years with Graves' ophthalmopathy.

This clonotype was observed at least ten times. The chain has TRBV28 and TRBJ1-1; D ambiguous. Germline V gives CDR1 MDHEN, CDR2 SYDVKM. The CDR3 covers 12 residues. V shed 5 bases and J shed 2 bases, with 6 bases lying between them. The CDR3 DNA follows: TGTGCCAGCAGTAGGACTAACACTGAAGCTTTCTTT. This gives the protein CASSRTNTEAFF. The full variable domain, in which reference TRBV28 and TRBJ1-1 provide the parts outside the CDR3, is DVKVTQSSRYLVKRTGEKVFLECVQDMDHENMFWYRQDPGLGLRLIYFSYDVKMKEKGDIPEGYSVSREKKERFSLILESASTNQTSMYLCASSRTNTEAFFGQGTRLTVV.

Points on this clonotype: Possible read error: a much larger clone is one base away. The chain links TRBV6-1 to TRBJ2-3; 9 nucleotides line up with TRBD2. Germline CDR1 reads MNHNS; CDR2 reads SASEGT. This CDR3 spans 16 amino acids. CDR3 DNA: TGTGCCAGCAGTGAAGAACCAGCGGGGGGCACAGGTACGCAGTATTTT. Protein product: CASSEEPAGGTGTQYF.

This clonotype was recorded at least ten times. The V call is TRBV6-1, the J call TRBJ2-3; D might be TRBD2 (5 bases). This CDR3 is 13 amino acids long. Germline values: CDR1 MNHNS, CDR2 SASEGT. V shed 5 bases and J shed 5 bases, with 11 bases lying between them. For the CDR3, the DNA is TGTGCCAGCAGTTACTGGACTGGAGATACGCAGTATTTT. This translates into CASSYWTGDTQYF.

The table lists this clonotype with many counts. V gene TRBV6-2 or TRBV6-3 combines with J gene TRBJ1-2, with a tentative D call TRBD1 (5 bases). V lost 4 bases to trimming and J lost 1 base, with 13 bases between them. Per germline, CDR1 MNHEY and CDR2 SVGEGT. This CDR3 spans 15 amino acids. The CDR3 DNA sequence: TGTGCCAGCAGTTTCACCGGGACGGATAACTATGGCTACACCTTC. It is translated as CASSFTGTDNYGYTF.

This clonotype showed up many times. V gene TRBV3-1 combines with J gene TRBJ1-2; 7 bases fit TRBD1. The CDR3 runs 14 residues. Germline CDR1 and CDR2: LGHDT and YNNKEL (reference sequence). V shed 4 bases, J shed 8 bases, and the junction held 10 bases outside the gene matches. The DNA of the CDR3 is TGTGCCAGCAGCCCGATTACAGGGGCCTGGGGCTACACCTTC. This codes for CASSPITGAWGYTF.

This clonotype has at least ten counts. The CDR3 loop reads CASSETASNTEAFF. As DNA, the CDR3 is TGTGCCAGCAGCGAGACAGCTTCGAACACTGAAGCTTTCTTT. The genes are TRBV6-1 and TRBJ1-1; D is perhaps TRBD1 (5 bases). CDR3 length equals 14 residues. With 6 bases removed from V and 1 base from J, the gap between germline ends came to 12 bases. Germline V CDR1 and CDR2: MNHNS, SASEGT.

The chain employs TRBV5-1 and TRBJ1-3; D gene ambiguous. Germline V gene lookup returns CDR1 SGHRS and CDR2 YFSETQ. The CDR3 totals 14 residues. Between the trimmed V and J ends, which lost 3 bases and 7 bases, there was a span of 14 bases. CDR3 sequence: CASSSGANSNTIYF. Here the CDR3 DNA reads TGCGCCAGCAGCTCCGGTGCTAATAGTAACACCATATATTTT.

This clonotype has more than one count but fewer than ten. The CDR3 DNA reads as TGTGCCAGCAGTTCTACAGCCCCTCTCTACGAGCAGTACTTC. Amino acid sequence: CASSSTAPLYEQYF. The gene calls are TRBV28 and TRBJ2-7; no clear D gene. Looked up from germline, CDR1 is MDHEN and CDR2 is SYDVKM. This CDR3 is 14 amino acids long. V gave up 4 bases and J gave up 3 bases, with 13 bases separating them.

This chain joins TRBV27 and TRBJ2-1; D ambiguous. Germline assignment: CDR1 MNHEY and CDR2 SMNVEV (reference sequence). Trimming took off 3 bases at V and 6 bases at J, with 9 bases between the two ends. The CDR3 sequence is 13 residues long. CDR3 sequence: CASSLAAPNEQFF. The CDR3 DNA sequence: TGTGCCAGCAGTTTGGCAGCCCCCAATGAGCAGTTCTTC.

This clonotype turned up a few times. J is TRBJ2-7 and V is TRBV30; D is possibly TRBD1 or TRBD2 (6 bases each). V was shortened by 0 bases and J by 3 bases, with 12 bases between the two germline ends. The CDR3 is 14 residues long. CDR1 GTSNPN and CDR2 SVGIG come from the germline V gene (reference sequence). Here the CDR3 reads CAWSVRGAYYEQYF. The CDR3 DNA follows: TGTGCCTGGAGTGTAAGGGGGGCTTACTACGAGCAGTACTTC.

This clonotype was seen more than once but under ten times. The gene calls are TRBV10-3 and TRBJ1-3, with 7 nucleotides matching TRBD1. Germline trimming cut 2 bases from V and 6 bases from J; bases unmatched to any gene: 4. Germline loops: CDR1 ENHRY, CDR2 SYGVKD. This CDR3 has 14 amino acids. The CDR3 nucleotides read TGTGCCATCAGTGAGAGGGGGCAAGAAAACACCATATATTTT. It codes for CAISERGQENTIYF.

This clonotype was observed at least ten times. V gene TRBV5-1 combines with J gene TRBJ2-1, with D possibly matching TRBD1 (6 bases). Trimming left V 1 base short and J 6 bases short, with 11 bases between. CDR3 size: 14 residues. Looked up from germline, CDR1 is SGHRS and CDR2 is YFSETQ. CDR3 amino acids: CASSLIRGRNEQFF. CDR3 nucleotides: TGCGCCAGCAGCTTGATCAGGGGACGCAATGAGCAGTTCTTC.

About this clonotype: This may come from a read error, since a much larger clone is one base off. The V call is TRBV2, the J call TRBJ2-3; unclear D gene. CDR1 and CDR2 from the germline V gene are SNHLY and FYNNEI. V gave up 7 bases and J gave up 4 bases, with 15 bases separating them. CDR3 size: 14 residues. The CDR3 reads CASTERARADTQYF. As DNA, the CDR3 is TGTGCCAGCACCGAACGGGCTAGAGCAGATACGCAGTATTTT.

This clonotype came up many times. V is TRBV7-2 and J is TRBJ2-1; the D gene is possibly TRBD1 (5 bases). The CDR3 covers 12 residues. Germline lookup yields CDR1 SGHTA and CDR2 FQGNSA. Trimming took off 7 bases at V and 6 bases at J, with 10 bases between the two ends. CDR3 protein: CASKRRGNEQFF. DNA of the CDR3: TGTGCCAGCAAAAGAAGGGGCAATGAGCAGTTCTTC. Full variable domain (rest looked up from reference TRBV7-2 and TRBJ2-1): GAGVSQSPSNKVTEKGKDVELRCDPISGHTALYWYRQSLGQGLEFLIYFQGNSAPDKSGLPSDRFSAERTGGSVSTLTIQRTQQEDSAVYLCASKRRGNEQFFGPGTRLTVL.

This clonotype was seen ten or more times. The chain joins TRBV20-1 to TRBJ2-1, with D tentatively TRBD2 (6 bases). The CDR3 length is 15 residues. Between the trimmed V and J ends, which lost 7 bases and 0 bases, there was a span of 16 bases. Germline CDR1 DFQATT, CDR2 SNEGSKA (reference sequence). The CDR3 is CSGVRSGYSYNEQFF. DNA for the CDR3: TGCAGTGGGGTCAGAAGCGGGTACTCCTACAATGAGCAGTTCTTC.

For this clonotype: A much larger clone differs from this one at a single base, so this may be a read error. The J gene is TRBJ2-7, the V gene TRBV12-3 or TRBV12-4; D is unclear. This CDR3 region has 12 residues. The CDR3 spells CASSQQKTERYF. In nucleotides, the CDR3 is TGTGCCAGCAGTCAACAAAAGACCGAGCGGTACTTC.

This clonotype was observed at least ten times. The chain joins TRBV28 to TRBJ2-3, with D possibly TRBD2 on 5 matching bases. CDR3 size: 15 residues. V shed 4 bases and J shed 3 bases, with 14 bases lying between them. CDR1 is MDHEN, CDR2 SYDVKM, per germline. Written as DNA, the CDR3 is TGTGCCAGCAGTTCATTTTCGGGGTCGACAGATACGCAGTATTTT. The encoded protein is CASSSFSGSTDTQYF.

This clonotype came up a few times. The V call is TRBV19, the J call TRBJ2-5; 7 bases line up with TRBD2. Looked up from germline, CDR1 is LNHDA and CDR2 is SQIVND (reference sequence). With 5 bases clipped from V and 4 bases from J, the junction kept 13 bases outside the gene matches. The CDR3 length is 16 residues. The CDR3 loop is CASSSQRTGGLETQYF. CDR3 bases: TGTGCCAGTAGTTCCCAGCGGACGGGGGGACTAGAGACCCAGTACTTC.

This clonotype was counted between two and nine times. V and J are TRBV29-1 and TRBJ2-5; 15 nucleotides align to TRBD2. The J segment lost 5 bases and the V segment lost 6 bases, leaving 7 bases of the junction unmatched. Looked up from germline, CDR1 is SQVTM and CDR2 is ANQGSEA. CDR3 length equals 15 residues. The CDR3 loop is CSVDGLAGGRETQYF. The CDR3 coding sequence is TGCAGCGTCGATGGACTAGCGGGGGGGCGGGAGACCCAGTACTTC. The entire variable domain, with the rest obtained from reference TRBV29-1 and TRBJ2-5, is as follows: SAVISQKPSRDICQRGTSLTIQCQVDSQVTMMFWYRQQPGQSLTLIATANQGSEATYESGFVIDKFPISRPNLTFSTLTVSNMSPEDSSIYLCSVDGLAGGRETQYFGPGTRLLVL.

This clonotype was seen many times. The rearrangement joins TRBV6-2 or TRBV6-3 to TRBJ2-7; possible D gene TRBD1, 6 bases. With 2 bases removed from V and 3 bases from J, the gap between germline ends came to 17 bases. Germline V lookup: CDR1 MNHEY, CDR2 SVGEGT. This CDR3 has 16 amino acids. CDR3: CASSYPPYRDGYEQYF. The DNA of the CDR3 is TGTGCCAGCAGTTACCCACCCTACAGGGACGGCTACGAGCAGTACTTC.

This clonotype has a handful of counts. This chain joins TRBV20-1 and TRBJ1-2; D remains ambiguous. The germline gives CDR1 DFQATT, CDR2 SNEGSKA (reference sequence). V lost 1 base and J lost 4, with 10 bases in between. CDR3 length: 13 residues. CDR3 region: CSARASGTYGYTF. The CDR3 DNA reads as TGCAGTGCTAGAGCATCAGGAACCTATGGCTACACCTTC.

This clonotype was observed at least ten times. CDR3: CASSLSPKQGHTNTEAFF. The CDR3 DNA reads as TGCGCCAGCAGCTTGAGTCCAAAACAGGGGCATACTAACACTGAAGCTTTCTTT. J is TRBJ1-1 and V is TRBV5-1, with TRBD1 matching 7 bases. Losses at the gene ends were 1 base for V and 2 bases for J; bases not matched to a gene: 14. The CDR3 has 18 residues. Germline CDR1 reads SGHRS; CDR2 reads YFSETQ.

This clonotype was picked up many times. V and J are TRBV7-2 and TRBJ2-3; possible D gene TRBD1, 6 bases. Germline-derived CDR1 and CDR2 are SGHTA and FQGNSA. Trimming removed 1 base from V and 1 base from J, with 18 bases in between. The CDR3 covers 18 residues. CDR3 DNA sequence: TGTGCCAGCAGCTTAGACTGGTGGGACACGCTGGGCACAGATACGCAGTATTTT. It codes for CASSLDWWDTLGTDTQYF.

V and J are TRBV3-1 and TRBJ2-6; D unresolved. Looked up from germline, CDR1 is LGHDT and CDR2 is YNNKEL (reference sequence). V shed 7 bases and J shed 4 bases, with 11 bases lying between them. The CDR3 consists of 14 residues. The CDR3 spells CASNSGYGANVLTF. DNA for the CDR3: TGTGCCAGCAATTCTGGGTACGGGGCCAACGTCCTGACTTTC.

The rearrangement joins TRBV2 to TRBJ2-2, with TRBD2 matching over 7 bases. Germline CDR1 reads SNHLY; CDR2 reads FYNNEI. The CDR3 spans 14 residues. With 7 bases clipped from V and 5 bases from J, the junction kept 7 bases outside the gene matches. The CDR3 coding sequence is TGTGCCAGCAATGCGGGAGTTCAAACCGGGGAGCTGTTTTTT. Protein product: CASNAGVQTGELFF.